These 30 T cell receptor beta chains share one sample of origin, sequenced in a study of regulatory T cells in long-lasting Graves disease. Time point reported: persistent/refractory GD, antithyroid drugs over 5 years with positive TRAb. Preparation of the TCR library used RNA extracted from PBMCs. Arm-PCR of CDR3 regions and iRepertoire HTBI primers were the basis on which TCR beta libraries were built. TCRdb itself ran the multiplex PCR reads through MiXCR, one entry per CDR3 protein. Here the sample spans roughly 450,000 distinct CDR3 sequences, roughly 20% being singletons. The sample here was peripheral blood mononuclear cells (PBMCs), taken when the disease was refractory, from a patient treated with antithyroid drugs. The receptor set was obtained from a female donor with Graves disease.

This clonotype has more than one count but fewer than ten. This rearrangement joins TRBV20-1 to TRBJ2-7, with TRBD2 identical over 9 bases. The ends lost 3 bases at V and 4 bases at J; junction bases unmatched: 10. The CDR3 loop spans 15 amino acids. Germline values: CDR1 DFQATT, CDR2 SNEGSKA (reference sequence). The CDR3 protein is CSARSEREVKYEQYF. The CDR3 nucleotides read TGCAGTGCTAGGTCTGAGCGGGAGGTTAAATACGAGCAGTACTTC.

Many counts were recorded for this clonotype. The chain combines TRBV5-1 with TRBJ1-4, with D uncertain. Trimming removed 4 bases at V and 7 bases at J, with 14 bases between. The germline V gene encodes CDR1 SGHRS and CDR2 YFSETQ. This CDR3 contains 14 residues. The CDR3 loop is CASSLEVGFEKLFF. CDR3 coding DNA: TGCGCCAGCAGCCTTGAGGTCGGGTTTGAAAAACTGTTTTTT.

Notes on this clonotype: A clone one base away is much larger, so this may be a read error. The V and J genes are TRBV6-1 and TRBJ1-2; 9 positions agree with TRBD1. This CDR3 region has 13 residues. Per germline, CDR1 MNHNS and CDR2 SASEGT. CDR3 DNA: TGTACCAGCAGTGCAGACAGGGGGGATGGCTACACCTTC. This gives the protein CTSSADRGDGYTF.

This clonotype was seen many times. The rearrangement links TRBV12-3 or TRBV12-4 to TRBJ2-6; possible D gene TRBD1, 5 bases. Deletions cut 5 bases from V and 3 bases from J, with 17 bases between. There are 17 residues in the CDR3. The CDR3, as DNA: TGTGCCAGCAGTCCCTCCCCGGGCAGGGATGGGGCCAACGTCCTGACTTTC. It specifies CASSPSPGRDGANVLTF.

This clonotype appeared many times. V gene TRBV27 combines with J gene TRBJ2-7; 7 nucleotides match TRBD1. Germline loops: CDR1 MNHEY, CDR2 SMNVEV (reference sequence). V lost 6 bases to trimming and J lost 9 bases; unmatched junction nucleotides: 5. This CDR3 spans 11 amino acids. CDR3 residues: CASRMGQMQYF. For the CDR3, the DNA is TGTGCCAGCAGGATGGGACAGATGCAGTACTTC.

The chain is built from TRBV6-1 and TRBJ2-7; tentatively, D is TRBD2 (6 bases). The V end was cut by 5 bases, the J end by 4 bases, with 18 bases between. The CDR3 consists of 15 residues. Germline values: CDR1 MNHNS, CDR2 SASEGT. The CDR3 is CASSRLGLRGYEQYF. In DNA form, the CDR3 reads TGTGCCAGCAGTAGATTGGGACTCCGAGGGTACGAGCAGTACTTC.

The genes are TRBV28 and TRBJ2-5; possibly TRBD1 or TRBD2 for D (6 bases each). This CDR3 has 16 amino acids. The germline V gene has CDR1 MDHEN and CDR2 SYDVKM. The ends were cut back, 6 bases at V and 0 bases at J, with 17 bases in the middle. Here the CDR3 reads CASSTGRGQYQETQYF. CDR3 nucleotides: TGTGCCAGCAGCACCGGACGGGGGCAGTACCAAGAGACCCAGTACTTC.

Comments on this clonotype: It may be a read error: a sequence one base away is much more abundant. The final CDR3 position lacks the conserved phenylalanine or tryptophan, pointing to a likely read error. The gene calls are TRBV6-5 and TRBJ2-5, with 7 positions matching TRBD1. CDR3 size: 14 residues. After removal of 4 bases from V and 5 bases from J, the junction contained 7 bases not matched to a gene. Per the germline V gene, CDR1 is MNHEY and CDR2 is SVGAGI. The CDR3 loop reads CASSFDRVVETQYS. CDR3 bases: TGTGCCAGCAGTTTCGACAGGGTGGTTGAGACCCAGTACTCC.

This clonotype was seen a few times. The gene calls are TRBV20-1 and TRBJ2-7; a possible D gene is TRBD2 (5 bases). CDR3 length: 13 residues. The V end lost 2 bases, the J end lost 0 bases, and 8 bases lay between the germline ends. Germline V gives CDR1 DFQATT, CDR2 SNEGSKA (reference sequence). This CDR3 reads CSARKGDSYEQYF. The CDR3 nucleotides read TGCAGTGCTAGAAAGGGAGACTCCTACGAGCAGTACTTC.

This rearrangement joins TRBV10-3 to TRBJ2-5, with 14 bases lining up with TRBD2. Trimming cost V 5 bases and J 4 bases; bases outside gene matches: 12. The germline V gene has CDR1 ENHRY and CDR2 SYGVKD. The CDR3 totals 18 residues. In DNA, the CDR3 is TGTGCCATCAGTCCTTCGACTAGCGGGAGGGCCTTGGGAGAGACCCAGTACTTC. Its translation is CAISPSTSGRALGETQYF.

The chain is built from TRBV4-1 and TRBJ2-7; TRBD1 matches at 8 bases. CDR1 and CDR2 from the germline V gene are MGHRA and YSYEKL. The J segment lost 3 bases and the V segment lost 0 bases, leaving 4 bases of the junction unmatched. The CDR3 consists of 15 residues. As DNA, the CDR3 is TGCGCCAGCAGCCAAGAGGACAGGGCTTACTACGAGCAGTACTTC. Residues: CASSQEDRAYYEQYF.

The rearrangement links TRBV10-3 to TRBJ1-3; D is unclear. CDR1 is ENHRY, CDR2 SYGVKD, per germline. V was cut by 4 bases and J by 2 bases, with 12 bases left in between. This CDR3 is 15 amino acids long. CDR3 loop: CAISVTGAAGNTIYF. The CDR3 DNA follows: TGTGCCATCAGTGTAACGGGAGCTGCTGGAAACACCATATATTTT.

There are many counts of this clonotype. The chain couples TRBV19 to TRBJ2-7, with TRBD1 matching 8 bases. CDR3 length equals 14 residues. V shed 3 bases and J 4 bases; nucleotides not matched to a gene: 5. CDR1 is LNHDA and CDR2 is SQIVND in the germline V gene (reference sequence). The CDR3 reads CASSIGQGWYEQYF. The CDR3 DNA sequence: TGTGCCAGTAGTATCGGACAGGGATGGTACGAGCAGTACTTC.

There are a few counts of this clonotype. This chain uses TRBV18 with TRBJ1-1; TRBD1 agrees at 11 bases. Germline V gene data show CDR1 as KGHSH and CDR2 as LQKENI. V lost 6 bases and J lost 2; bases outside the gene matches: 11. The CDR3 is 17 residues long. In nucleotides, the CDR3 is TGTGCCAGCTCTCAAAACCGGGACAGGGGGATTAACACTGAAGCTTTCTTT. Translating gives CASSQNRDRGINTEAFF.

This clonotype has a handful of counts. This chain uses TRBV14 with TRBJ2-2; D might be TRBD1 or TRBD2, each matching 5 bases. CDR1 and CDR2 (germline): SGHDN, FVKESK. Trimming removed 4 bases at V and 6 bases at J, with 21 bases between. This CDR3 region has 17 residues. In DNA form, the CDR3 reads TGTGCCAGCAGCCGACGGGGCAGCTCCGTTGTTGCCGGGGAGCTGTTTTTT. As protein: CASSRRGSSVVAGELFF.

This clonotype was picked up many times. V gene TRBV30 combines with J gene TRBJ1-1; perhaps TRBD1 as D (6 bases). Trimming took 0 bases from V and 10 from J, leaving 12 bases between them. Germline values: CDR1 GTSNPN, CDR2 SVGIG (reference sequence). This CDR3 region has 12 residues. CDR3 residues: CAWSVKGTIAFF. The DNA for the CDR3 is TGTGCCTGGAGTGTAAAAGGGACAATAGCTTTCTTT.

V gene TRBV5-5 combines with J gene TRBJ1-2; D gene uncertain. This CDR3 is 14 amino acids long. Looked up from germline, CDR1 is SGHKS and CDR2 is YYEKEE (reference sequence). V was clipped by 2 bases and J by 4 bases, with 12 bases between them. CDR3 coding DNA: TGTGCCAGCAGCTTCGGGTCCACCCCCTATGGCTACACCTTC. This codes for CASSFGSTPYGYTF. Supplemented by reference TRBV5-5 and TRBJ1-2, the full variable domain reads DAGVTQSPTHLIKTRGQQVTLRCSPISGHKSVSWYQQVLGQGPQFIFQYYEKEERGRGNFPDRFSARQFPNYSSELNVNALLLGDSALYLCASSFGSTPYGYTFGSGTRLTVV.

This clonotype was seen ten or more times. This rearrangement joins TRBV28 to TRBJ2-5; 7 bases map to TRBD2. This CDR3 has 17 residues. The V segment lost 4 bases and the J segment 4 bases; nucleotides outside the gene matches: 15. Per the germline V gene, CDR1 is MDHEN and CDR2 is SYDVKM. The DNA for the CDR3 is TGTGCCAGCAGTTCCCTCTTGGAGCGGGATAAGGTAGAGACCCAGTACTTC. Protein sequence: CASSSLLERDKVETQYF.

CDR3 nucleotide sequence: TGTGCCACCAGTGACACAGCGGGAGGGCGCTACAATGAGCAGTTCTTC. Translating gives CATSDTAGGRYNEQFF. The J gene is TRBJ2-1, the V gene TRBV24-1; 10 nucleotides agree with TRBD2. Germline CDR1 reads KGHDR; CDR2 reads SFDVKD. V gave up 4 bases and J gave up 3 bases; unmatched junction bases: 5. The CDR3 extends over 16 amino acids.

In DNA form, the CDR3 reads TGTGCCAGCTCACCACCGAGTCGTGTCTACAATGAGCAGTTCTTC. It translates to CASSPPSRVYNEQFF. The gene calls are TRBV18 and TRBJ2-1; D not resolved. The CDR3 consists of 15 residues. The germline gives CDR1 KGHSH, CDR2 LQKENI. V lost 0 bases and J lost 3, with 9 bases in between.

This clonotype was detected a few times. The chain couples TRBV30 to TRBJ1-5; a possible D gene is TRBD1 (5 bases). Trimming took 2 bases from V and 2 from J, leaving 13 bases between them. There are 15 residues in the CDR3. In germline, CDR1 is GTSNPN, CDR2 SVGIG (reference sequence). The CDR3 DNA reads as TGTGCCTGGAGTCCCGACAGACGGGGCAATCAGCCCCAGCATTTT. Translation gives CAWSPDRRGNQPQHF.

This clonotype was counted many times. The V gene is TRBV2, the J gene TRBJ2-7; 10 bases line up with TRBD1. The germline gives CDR1 SNHLY, CDR2 FYNNEI. The CDR3 sequence is 16 residues long. V shed 2 bases, J shed 5 bases, and the junction held 9 bases outside the gene matches. CDR3 coding DNA: TGTGCCAGCAGTGAATGGACGGGACAGGGGTACAACGAGCAGTACTTC. Amino acid sequence: CASSEWTGQGYNEQYF. The full variable domain, completed using reference TRBV2 and TRBJ2-7, is EPEVTQTPSHQVTQMGQEVILRCVPISNHLYFYWYRQILGQKVEFLVSFYNNEISEKSEIFDDQFSVERPDGSNFTLKIRSTKLEDSAMYFCASSEWTGQGYNEQYFGPGTRLTVT.

This clonotype was seen many times. This chain links TRBV2 with TRBJ1-5; 10 bases align to TRBD1. The V segment lost 6 bases and the J segment 3 bases; nucleotides outside the gene matches: 8. Germline lookup yields CDR1 SNHLY and CDR2 FYNNEI. CDR3 length equals 16 residues. CDR3 DNA: TGTGCCAGCAGGGGGGACAGGGGCGGTTTCAATCAGCCCCAGCATTTT. Protein product: CASRGDRGGFNQPQHF.

The chain joins TRBV11-2 to TRBJ2-2; D is uncertain. Trimming removed 0 bases at V and 1 base at J, with 21 bases between. The CDR3 covers 20 residues. Germline CDR1 is SGHAT and CDR2 is FQNNGV. This CDR3 is CASSLDPPISTEMNTGELFF. CDR3 nucleotide sequence: TGTGCCAGCAGCTTAGACCCACCCATTTCAACGGAGATGAACACCGGGGAGCTGTTTTTT.

For this clonotype: The CDR3 end shows no conserved phenylalanine or tryptophan, and so a read error is likely. J is TRBJ1-2 and V is TRBV7-2, with unresolved D. This CDR3 has 13 residues. Between the trimmed V and J ends, which lost 5 bases and 2 bases, there was a span of 9 bases. The germline V gene has CDR1 SGHTA and CDR2 FQGNSA. The CDR3 is CASSTSGNYGYTL. The CDR3 nucleotides are TGTGCCAGCAGCACCAGTGGGAACTATGGCTACACCCTC.

This clonotype was detected ten times or more. V is TRBV12-3 or TRBV12-4 and J is TRBJ2-5; D is undetermined. The CDR3 has 15 amino acids. The ends were cut back, 8 bases at V and 3 bases at J, with 19 bases in the middle. The CDR3 DNA follows: TGTGCCAGCTCGAAAATTCTGGGAATTGAAGAGACCCAGTACTTC. This sequence encodes CASSKILGIEETQYF.

Many counts were recorded for this clonotype. This chain joins TRBV2 and TRBJ1-5; D not resolved. The V end lost 11 bases, the J end lost 4 bases, and 15 bases lay between the germline ends. The CDR3 runs 13 residues. Germline V gives CDR1 SNHLY, CDR2 FYNNEI. CDR3 amino acids: CAVRGYPNQPQHF. In DNA form, the CDR3 reads TGTGCCGTGAGAGGGTACCCTAATCAGCCCCAGCATTTT.

This clonotype came up many times. The V and J genes are TRBV28 and TRBJ2-5; 8 bases are a match to TRBD2. The CDR3 length is 14 residues. Germline V gene lookup returns CDR1 MDHEN and CDR2 SYDVKM. With 7 bases clipped from V and 1 base from J, the junction kept 5 bases outside the gene matches. CDR3 region: CASTSLAAQETQYF. The CDR3 region has the DNA TGTGCCAGCACTTCACTAGCGGCCCAAGAGACCCAGTACTTC.

V usage is TRBV29-1 and J usage is TRBJ2-7; no definite D call. V gave up 1 base and J gave up 3 bases, with 10 bases separating them. CDR3 length equals 13 residues. Germline V CDR1 and CDR2: SQVTM, ANQGSEA. The CDR3 DNA is TGCAGCGTTGAAGTCGGATCTGGCTACGAGCAGTACTTC. Translation gives CSVEVGSGYEQYF.

There are many counts of this clonotype. The chain links TRBV7-2 to TRBJ1-2, with a possible D match to TRBD1 (6 bases). In germline, CDR1 is SGHTA, CDR2 FQGNSA. V lost 1 base and J 8 bases, leaving 20 bases between the germline ends. The CDR3 contains 16 residues. This CDR3 is CASSLEGVQGGRGYTF. As DNA, the CDR3 is TGTGCCAGCAGCTTAGAGGGGGTCCAGGGAGGTCGGGGCTACACCTTC. Supplemented by reference TRBV7-2 and TRBJ1-2, the full variable domain reads GAGVSQSPSNKVTEKGKDVELRCDPISGHTALYWYRQSLGQGLEFLIYFQGNSAPDKSGLPSDRFSAERTGGSVSTLTIQRTQQEDSAVYLCASSLEGVQGGRGYTFGSGTRLTVV.